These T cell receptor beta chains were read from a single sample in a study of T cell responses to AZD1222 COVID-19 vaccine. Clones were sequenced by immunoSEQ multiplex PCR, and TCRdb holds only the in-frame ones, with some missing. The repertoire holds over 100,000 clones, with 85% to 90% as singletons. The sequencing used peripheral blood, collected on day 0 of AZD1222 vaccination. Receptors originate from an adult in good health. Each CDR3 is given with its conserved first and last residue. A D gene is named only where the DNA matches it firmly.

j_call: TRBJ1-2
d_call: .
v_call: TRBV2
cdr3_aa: CASSEGGEGAALYGYTF
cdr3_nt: TGTGCCAGCAGTGAAGGAGGAGAAGGGGCTGCCCTCTATGGCTACACCTTC

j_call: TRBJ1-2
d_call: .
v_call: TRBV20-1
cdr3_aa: CSATRPYGYTF
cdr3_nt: TGCAGTGCCACCCGGCCCTATGGCTACACCTTC

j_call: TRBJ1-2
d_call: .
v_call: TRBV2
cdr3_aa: CASSGYGYTF
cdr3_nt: TGTGCCAGCAGTGGCTATGGCTACACCTTC

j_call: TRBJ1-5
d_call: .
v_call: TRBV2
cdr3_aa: CASRTDSHQPQHF
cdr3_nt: TGTGCCAGCAGAACGGACAGCCATCAGCCCCAGCATTTT

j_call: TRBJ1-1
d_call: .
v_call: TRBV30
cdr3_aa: CAWSVRGSTEAFF
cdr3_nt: TGTGCCTGGAGTGTACGGGGGAGCACTGAAGCTTTCTTT

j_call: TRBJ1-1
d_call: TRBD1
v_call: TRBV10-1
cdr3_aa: CASSEQGDTEAFF
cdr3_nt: TGCGCCAGCAGTGAACAGGGGGACACTGAAGCTTTCTTT

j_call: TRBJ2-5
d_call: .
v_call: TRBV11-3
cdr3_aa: CASSLASASQETQYF
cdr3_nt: TGTGCCAGCAGCTTAGCGTCAGCTTCCCAAGAGACCCAGTACTTC

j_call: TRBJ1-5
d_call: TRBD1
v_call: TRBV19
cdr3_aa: CASGRDRGNSNQPQHF
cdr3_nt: TGTGCCAGTGGCCGGGACAGGGGAAATAGCAATCAGCCCCAGCATTTT

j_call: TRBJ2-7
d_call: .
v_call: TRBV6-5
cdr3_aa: CASSLTGYEQYF
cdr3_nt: TGTGCCAGCAGTCTCACCGGCTACGAGCAGTACTTC

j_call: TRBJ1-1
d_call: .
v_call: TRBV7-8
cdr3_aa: CASSLRGRDSTEAFF
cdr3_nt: TGTGCCAGCAGCTTAAGGGGAAGGGACTCCACTGAAGCTTTCTTT